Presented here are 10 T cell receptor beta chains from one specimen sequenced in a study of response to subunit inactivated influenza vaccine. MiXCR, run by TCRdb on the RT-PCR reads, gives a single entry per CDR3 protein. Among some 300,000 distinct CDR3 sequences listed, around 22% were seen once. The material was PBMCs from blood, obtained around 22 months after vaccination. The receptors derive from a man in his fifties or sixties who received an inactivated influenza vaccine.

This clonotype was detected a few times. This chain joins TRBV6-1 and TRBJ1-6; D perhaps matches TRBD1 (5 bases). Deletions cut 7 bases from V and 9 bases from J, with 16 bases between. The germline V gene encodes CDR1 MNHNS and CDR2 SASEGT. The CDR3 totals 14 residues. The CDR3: CASTGRERVSPLHF. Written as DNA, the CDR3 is TGTGCCAGCACGGGACGCGAACGAGTTTCACCCCTCCACTTT.

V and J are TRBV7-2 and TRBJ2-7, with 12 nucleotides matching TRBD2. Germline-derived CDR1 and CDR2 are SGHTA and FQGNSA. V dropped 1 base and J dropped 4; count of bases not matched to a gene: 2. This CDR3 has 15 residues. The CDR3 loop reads CASSLGTSGVYEQYF. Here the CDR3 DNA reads TGTGCCAGCAGCTTAGGGACTAGCGGGGTATACGAGCAGTACTTC.

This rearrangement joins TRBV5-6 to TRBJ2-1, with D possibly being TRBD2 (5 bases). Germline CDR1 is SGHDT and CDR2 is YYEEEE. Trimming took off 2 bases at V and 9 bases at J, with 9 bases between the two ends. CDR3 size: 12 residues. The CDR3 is CASSFLAVEQFF. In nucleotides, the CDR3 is TGTGCCAGCAGCTTTCTAGCTGTTGAGCAGTTCTTC.

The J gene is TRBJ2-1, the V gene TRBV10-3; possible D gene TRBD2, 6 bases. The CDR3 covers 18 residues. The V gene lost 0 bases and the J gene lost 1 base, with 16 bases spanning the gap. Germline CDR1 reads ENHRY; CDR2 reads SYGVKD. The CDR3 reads CAISESSWDLTSYNEQFF. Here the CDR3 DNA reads TGTGCCATCAGTGAGTCGTCATGGGACTTAACTTCCTACAATGAGCAGTTCTTC.

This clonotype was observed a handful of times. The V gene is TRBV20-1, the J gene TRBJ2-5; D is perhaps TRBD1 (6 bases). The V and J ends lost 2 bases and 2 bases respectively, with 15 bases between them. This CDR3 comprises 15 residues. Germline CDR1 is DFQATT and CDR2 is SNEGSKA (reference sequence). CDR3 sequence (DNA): TGCAGTGCTAGAACAGGGTCCTATCCTCAAGAGACCCAGTACTTC. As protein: CSARTGSYPQETQYF.

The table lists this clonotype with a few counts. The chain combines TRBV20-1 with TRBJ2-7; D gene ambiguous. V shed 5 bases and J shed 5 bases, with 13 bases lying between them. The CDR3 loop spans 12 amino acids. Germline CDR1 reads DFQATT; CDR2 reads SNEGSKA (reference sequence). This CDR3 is CSAFRRFDEQYF. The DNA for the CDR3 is TGCAGTGCTTTTCGTAGGTTCGACGAGCAGTACTTC.

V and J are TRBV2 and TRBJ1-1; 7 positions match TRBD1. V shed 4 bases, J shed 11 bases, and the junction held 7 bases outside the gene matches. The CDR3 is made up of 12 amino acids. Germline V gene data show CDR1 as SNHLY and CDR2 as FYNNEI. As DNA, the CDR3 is TGTGCCAGCAGTGTGGGACAGTCGGAGGCTTTCTTT. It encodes CASSVGQSEAFF.

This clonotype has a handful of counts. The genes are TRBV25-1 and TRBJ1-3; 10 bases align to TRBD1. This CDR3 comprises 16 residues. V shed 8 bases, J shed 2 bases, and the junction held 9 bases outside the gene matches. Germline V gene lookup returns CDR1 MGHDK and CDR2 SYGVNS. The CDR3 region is CASCPPGQGAGNTIYF. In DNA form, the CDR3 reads TGTGCCAGCTGCCCCCCCGGACAGGGGGCTGGAAACACCATATATTTT.

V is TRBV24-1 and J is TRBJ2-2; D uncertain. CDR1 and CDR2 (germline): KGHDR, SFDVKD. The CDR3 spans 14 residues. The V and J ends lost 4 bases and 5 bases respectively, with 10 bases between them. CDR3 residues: CATSEFAKTGELFF. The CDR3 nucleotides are TGTGCCACCAGTGAATTTGCAAAGACCGGGGAGCTGTTTTTT.

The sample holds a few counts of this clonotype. DNA of the CDR3: TGTGCCAGCACAGCACTTACAGCCAAAAACATTCAGTACTTC. Amino acids: CASTALTAKNIQYF. The chain couples TRBV7-8 to TRBJ2-4; D unresolved. The ends were cut back, 7 bases at V and 0 bases at J, with 10 bases in the middle. The CDR3 consists of 14 residues. Germline-derived CDR1 and CDR2 are SGHVS and FQNEAQ.